This TCR beta chain was recovered during a study of cytomegalovirus exposure and HLA in healthy donors (dated by TCRdb to about 2017). Turning to the overall study: In an earlier analysis of 587 of the donors, 250 to 350 Gb of sequence data and 90 million to 120 million unique TCR beta sequences from some 170 million T cells were reported. Of the roughly 400 genotyped donors, 81% were placed in the genetic ancestry cluster associated with self-reported Caucasian donors. The aim of the study was to test whether cataloging public T cell receptors could identify signatures of past pathogen exposure. Because of strong linkage in the cohort, four to six DR-DQ haplotypes were treated as single units for association and clustering. Typing coverage varied by locus: about 620-640 donors for A, B, C, DRB1 and DQB1; more than 500 for DQA1; more than 600 for DPA1; approximately 490 for DPB1. The later analysis used no new phenotypic data to find candidate immune exposures, relying instead on TCR beta sequences and their occurrence across donors. The study profiled the T cell repertoires of hundreds of subjects by immunosequencing and related them to cytomegalovirus serostatus. HLA typing covered class I and class II loci at four-digit resolution. An earlier analysis of around 640 of the donors used high-throughput TCR beta sequencing to judge whether each TCR beta V gene segment behaved as functional or pseudogenic. To study patterns of TCR occurrence, a later analysis re-analyzed previously published TCR beta repertoires from 666 donors and added high-resolution HLA genotyping. Alongside the repertoire data, information on donor age, sex, ethnicity and CMV serostatus was compiled. Genome-wide SNP genotypes for about three fifths of the roughly 700 donors were used in a later genetic analysis, which treated that subset as a discovery cohort. Approximately 330 gigabases of sequencing data and about 92 million unique TCR sequences made up an early release that covered about 640 HLA-typed donors. Across some 400 genotyped donors of the cohort, an average of about 240,000 unique TCR beta nucleotide sequences per donor were sequenced, and around 20% of those sequences were non-productive. In addition to the first cohort of 650 to 800 subjects, a separate validation cohort of some 120 different subjects was used. Every discovery cohort repertoire had been produced on one sequencing platform. The study combined high-throughput TCR immunosequencing, statistical association of individual TCRs with disease status, and machine learning to predict cytomegalovirus infection status.

The cohort consisted of hundreds of healthy bone marrow donors. All cohort members were sampled while nominally healthy, although unrecorded immune exposures were likely present. The donor was CMV seropositive and was included in the group of almost 300 seropositive cohort members. Each donor provided a peripheral blood sample, and peripheral blood mononuclear cells were used for TCR beta sequencing. Genomic DNA extraction from the blood cell samples was performed with the Qiagen DNeasy Blood Extraction Kit. The method behind the library was the immunoSEQ multiplex PCR assay. A mixture of 60 forward primers for TCR Vbeta segments and 13 reverse primers for TCR Jbeta segments was used in the multiplex PCR. Amplification of the CDR3 region of rearranged TCR beta genes was performed with a multiplex PCR assay on genomic DNA. Amplified TCR beta libraries were sequenced as 87-base-pair reads on the Illumina HiSeq System. Per the authors' processing: Across the 670 or so repertoires, a later analysis counted tens of millions of unique TCR beta chains, approximately 12 million of which were shared by at least two donors. Raw reads were error-corrected and collapsed into unique sequences with a nearest-neighbor algorithm that merged closely related sequences to remove PCR and sequencing errors. Alignment of CDR3 sequences to IMGT reference sequences was used to assign V, D and J gene segments. Each retained sequence needed at least a six-nucleotide match to both a V gene segment and a J gene segment. A rearrangement was called productive if the CDR3 had no stop codons and remained in frame with V and J, and every other rearrangement was called non-productive. CDR3 was defined by IMGT convention, running from the second conserved V-encoded cysteine to the conserved J-encoded phenylalanine. The earlier analysis of about 500 of the donors excluded sequences that lacked an unambiguous match to a single V gene segment. In an earlier analysis of about 590 of the donors, a V segment was called functional when productive rearrangements were above 56.7%, and segregating when the standard deviation between donors exceeded 5%. To diagnose cytomegalovirus status from the catalog of TCR beta chain sequences, a statistical classification framework was built. In a later analysis, V and J genes were assigned by comparing TCR nucleotide sequences against IMGT/GENE-DB human TR gene sequences. Using the TCRdist pipeline, a later analysis assigned CDR3 sequences along with most-parsimonious VDJ recombination scenarios. In a later analysis, each TCR beta chain was defined by its CDR3 amino acid sequence together with its V-gene family, and reads without a unique V-gene family were excluded. In a later analysis, around 650 highly shared, low-generation-probability nucleotide sequences were removed to address suspected cross-contamination and a sequencing artifact. In a later analysis, a clonal expansion index for each public chain was calculated from normalized within-repertoire ranks of inferred template counts. In a later analysis, generation probabilities were computed using a VDJ recombination model fitted to out-of-frame rearrangements, and the results were checked against IGoR. Hypergeometric tests were used in a later analysis to score TCR-TCR, TCR-HLA and TCR-CMV co-occurrence, with a repertoire-size bias correction applied to the TCR pairs. False discovery rates were estimated in a later analysis by permuting HLA or CMV assignments 20 times. In a later analysis, co-occurring TCRs were grouped with DBSCAN, and TCRdist sequence similarity was added when clustering was performed within HLA-allele-positive subsets. Co-occurrence clustering excluded repertoires with fewer than 30,000 or more than 120,000 public chains, plus five with anomalous nucleotide sharing. This immuneACCESS table, as held by TCRdb, lists in-frame sequences with V and J called but not all clones. Of the missing ones, under half trace to an unresolved V gene in checked studies; the others have no known cause. V, J and clone size were drawn from that table, and D and trimming were deduced from the DNA. In this sample the table shows approximately 70,000 clones, 60% to 80% of which occur a single time. In total, the top ten clones hold roughly 12% of the sample.

Regarding this clone: No cognate antigen has been identified for it. No much larger clone is present one base from it, and per-base qualities are unavailable.

CDR1 and CDR2 are read off the germline V gene (reference sequence) as PRHDT and FYEKMQ. From the cysteine up to the phenylalanine, the CDR3 has a length of 13 residues. CDR3 DNA is the only sequence kept; it has 39 bases, read in frame from the first base. Between the V and J ends, shortened by 2 bases and 2 bases respectively, the junction contains 7 bases. The full study reports these points: Most TCR sequences were observed very rarely across donors, whereas some public TCRs were present in many individuals. When HLA alleles, especially DR and DQ, strongly co-occurred, TCR associations were difficult to assign to individual alleles. In a later analysis, TCR association rates were found to vary across HLA loci, with the most associated TCRs seen for DRB1 alleles and the fewest for HLA-C alleles. Roughly uniform sequencing depth across donors was assumed in presence/absence analyses, although this assumption may not hold. Linkage disequilibrium might explain the correlated functional status among segregating V segments, but an unknown experimental factor could not be ruled out. The 87-base-pair reads could not distinguish some IMGT-functional V segments, including TRBV6-2 and TRBV6-3, so those segments were excluded. A group of highly shared sequence variants was considered likely to be a technical artifact of the sequencing pipeline. Because HLA typing was missing for some donors at each locus, association tests included only the typed subset. Because counts were too low, approximately 15 rarely observed V segments, including chromosome 9 orphons, were excluded from the earlier analysis of several hundred of the donors. In a later genetic analysis, a missense DCLRE1C variant was associated with V-gene and J-gene trimming of TCR beta chains, and the association was replicated in an independent cohort. Several of the top co-occurrence clusters appeared to be linked to parvovirus B19, influenza, CMV and Epstein-Barr virus, according to a later analysis. The cohort was sequenced for TCR beta chains only, and without alpha or paired-chain data the features that could be detected were limited. The classifier was reported to diagnose cytomegalovirus status with high specificity and sensitivity in both the original and validation cohorts. An earlier analysis of 587 of the donors showed that most TCR beta V segments appeared in productive rearrangements either about 87% or about 30% of the time, which broadly matched IMGT annotations. The authors suggested that the approach could potentially be generalized to other disease states and immunological phenotypes. In a later genetic analysis, fewer N-insertions in productive TCRs were reported among donors in an Asian-associated ancestry cluster than the roughly 700-donor mean. In vitro tests confirmed that a few of the cytomegalovirus-associated TCR beta chains recognize cytomegalovirus antigens. In a later analysis, 16,951 TCR beta sequences were associated with specific HLA alleles at a false discovery rate of 0.05. For the cohort, immune exposure information was limited to CMV serostatus. According to a later analysis, most CMV-associated TCR beta chains appeared to be HLA-restricted, and the HLA associations seemed to be driven largely by CMV exposure. A further reported finding was that TCR beta sequences accurately predicted the HLA-A and HLA-B alleles for most subjects in the first cohort. The study listed 150 to 200 TCR beta chains as associated with cytomegalovirus. A later analysis found that HLA-associated TCR beta chains were more clonally expanded and had lower generation probabilities than equally common non-associated chains.

The TCR comes from a woman aged 40-49 years in good health and CMV-seropositive. Sequencing was carried out using PBMCs. This receptor chain uses TRBV13 and TRBJ2-7; TRBD2 is perhaps the D gene, given 5 matching bases. The CDR3 protein sequence reads: CASSLPGTYEQYF. The nucleotide sequence is given as TGTGCCAGCAGCTTACCGGGGACCTACGAGCAGTACTTC.